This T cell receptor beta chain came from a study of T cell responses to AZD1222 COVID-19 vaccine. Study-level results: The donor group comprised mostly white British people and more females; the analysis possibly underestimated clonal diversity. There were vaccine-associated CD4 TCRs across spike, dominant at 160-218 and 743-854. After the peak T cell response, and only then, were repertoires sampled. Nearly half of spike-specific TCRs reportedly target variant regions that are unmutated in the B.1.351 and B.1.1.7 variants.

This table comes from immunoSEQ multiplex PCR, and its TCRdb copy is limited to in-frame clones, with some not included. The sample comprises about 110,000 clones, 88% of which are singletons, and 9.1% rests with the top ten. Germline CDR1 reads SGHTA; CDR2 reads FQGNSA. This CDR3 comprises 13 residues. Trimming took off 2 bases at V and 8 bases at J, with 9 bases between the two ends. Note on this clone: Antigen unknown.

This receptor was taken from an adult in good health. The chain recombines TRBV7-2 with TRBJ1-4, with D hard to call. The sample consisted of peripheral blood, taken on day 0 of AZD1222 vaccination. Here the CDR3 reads CASSLRVKEKLFF. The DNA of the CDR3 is TGTGCCAGCAGCTTAAGGGTTAAAGAAAAACTGTTTTTT.